The sequence of this T cell receptor beta chain was determined in a study of T cell responses to AZD1222 COVID-19 vaccine. Across the study: Second-dose timings of about 4 or about 12 weeks were pooled. General study results and limits: Clonal diversity was possibly underestimated, and white British individuals and females predominated among donors. Reportedly, nearly half the spike-specific TCRs target unmutated variant regions. Without day 14 samples, only post-peak T cell repertoires were studied.

Germline V CDR1 and CDR2: SEHNR, FQNEAQ (reference sequence). V gave up 4 bases and J gave up 7 bases, with 14 bases separating them. The CDR3 extends over 14 amino acids. Clones were read by immunoSEQ multiplex PCR, and TCRdb kept only the in-frame ones, dropping some. Here the sample spans about 100,000 clones, more than 75% being singletons. Of note for this clone: Its antigen is not known.

The chain uses TRBV7-9 and TRBJ1-3; D unclear. The specimen comprised peripheral blood, sampled on day 0 of AZD1222 vaccination. This TCR was sampled from an adult in good health. This chain's CDR3 is CASSSTRGWNTIYF. The DNA for the CDR3 is TGTGCCAGCAGCTCTACTCGGGGATGGAACACCATATATTTT. The full variable domain, completed using reference TRBV7-9 and TRBJ1-3, is DTGVSQNPRHKITKRGQNVTFRCDPISEHNRLYWYRQTLGQGPEFLTYFQNEAQLEKSRLLSDRFSAERPKGSFSTLEIQRTEQGDSAMYLCASSSTRGWNTIYFGEGSWLTVV.